A single sample is the source of the 30 T cell receptor beta chains below, sequenced in a study of CD8+ T cells in alopecia areata (dated by TCRdb to the late 2010s). The method was the immunoSEQ multiplex PCR assay. For TCR sequencing, RNA was extracted from every sample and reverse transcribed into cDNA to serve as template. Here the immuneACCESS table is served through TCRdb, limited to in-frame sequences with V and J called. Missing clones are a known gap in these copies; in checked studies unresolved V genes cover under half, and the rest lacks a known reason. Across this sample there are 250,000 to 300,000 clones, with roughly 64% seen only once. Approximately 1.7% of the sample lies in the top ten. What the time point label conveys for this sample: around 22 weeks on oral tofacitinib. The treatment or condition label here, explained by the study, means: oral pan-JAK inhibitor, 5-10 mg twice daily.

This specimen consisted of CD4+ T cells sorted from blood, obtained at week 24, from a patient treated with tofacitinib. All receptors come from a human donor with alopecia areata.

Only a few counts were recorded for this clone. The chain combines TRBV28 with TRBJ2-2, with 8 bases fitting TRBD1. The length of the CDR3 is 16 residues. The trim removed 4 bases at V and 5 bases at J, leaving 9 bases unmatched. Germline CDR1 reads MDHEN; CDR2 reads SYDVKM. CDR3 nucleotide sequence: TGTGCCAGCAGTTCCCCCCAGGGGGCGATGACCGGGGAGCTGTTTTTT. Its protein is CASSSPQGAMTGELFF.

V usage is TRBV5-6 and J usage is TRBJ1-4; D not resolved. Germline V CDR1 and CDR2: SGHDT, YYEEEE. V was clipped by 1 base and J by 0 bases, with 13 bases between them. The CDR3 is 17 amino acids. This CDR3 is CASSLLREYATNEKLFF. The CDR3 coding sequence is TGTGCCAGCAGCTTGTTACGGGAATATGCAACTAATGAAAAACTGTTTTTT.

The chain carries TRBV30 and TRBJ1-2; 7 bases are shared with TRBD1. The V segment lost 6 bases and the J segment 5 bases; nucleotides outside the gene matches: 15. The CDR3 consists of 15 residues. Germline V gene data show CDR1 as GTSNPN and CDR2 as SVGIG (reference sequence). CDR3 residues: CACQIRQGARYGYTF. DNA of the CDR3: TGTGCCTGTCAGATTCGACAGGGTGCACGATATGGCTACACCTTC.

V and J are TRBV29-1 and TRBJ2-2; no firm D call. Trimming pared 4 bases from V and 3 bases from J, leaving 9 bases between. Germline loops: CDR1 SQVTM, CDR2 ANQGSEA. The CDR3 has 13 residues. The CDR3 sequence is CSVARQYTGELFF. The CDR3 DNA reads as TGCAGCGTTGCGCGTCAGTACACCGGGGAGCTGTTTTTT.

V gene TRBV30 combines with J gene TRBJ2-7; the D gene could be TRBD1 or TRBD2 (7 bases each). In germline, CDR1 is GTSNPN, CDR2 SVGIG (reference sequence). There are 15 residues in the CDR3. V was trimmed by 4 bases and J by 7 bases, leaving 23 bases between them. The CDR3 reads CAWKGRGLGVREQYF. The DNA for the CDR3 is TGTGCCTGGAAAGGGAGGGGGCTTGGCGTGAGGGAGCAGTACTTC.

Remarks on this clone: The sample holds other DNA sequences that translate to the same CDR3. The chain recombines TRBV29-1 with TRBJ1-5; D is undetermined. V was trimmed by 4 bases and J by 0 bases, leaving 7 bases between them. In germline, CDR1 is SQVTM, CDR2 ANQGSEA. This CDR3 is 13 amino acids long. The CDR3 sequence is CSVAENSNQPQHF. The CDR3 nucleotides read TGCAGCGTTGCCGAGAATAGCAATCAGCCCCAGCATTTT. The full variable domain, with the rest looked up from reference TRBV29-1 and TRBJ1-5, is SAVISQKPSRDICQRGTSLTIQCQVDSQVTMMFWYRQQPGQSLTLIATANQGSEATYESGFVIDKFPISRPNLTFSTLTVSNMSPEDSSIYLCSVAENSNQPQHFGDGTRLSIL.

CDR3 DNA: TGTGCCAGCAGCCCAGTAGGGCACATTCAGTACTTC. Protein sequence: CASSPVGHIQYF. The J gene is TRBJ2-4, the V gene TRBV7-2; D remains unclear. Trimming cost V 5 bases and J 8 bases, with 10 bases left between them. The CDR3 covers 12 residues. Germline V lookup: CDR1 SGHTA, CDR2 FQGNSA.

V and J are TRBV23-1 and TRBJ1-4; maybe TRBD1 (6 bases). TRBV23-1 is recorded as an ORF, its role being uncertain. The CDR3 consists of 15 residues. The V end lost 0 bases, the J end lost 7 bases, and 12 bases lay between the germline ends. In DNA, the CDR3 is TGCGCCAGCAGTCAATCGACAGGCGGGGGTGAAAAACTGTTTTTT. As protein: CASSQSTGGGEKLFF.

This clone occurred once. The rearrangement joins TRBV30 to TRBJ2-5; maybe TRBD1 (5 bases). This CDR3 contains 14 residues. From germline, CDR1 is GTSNPN and CDR2 SVGIG (reference sequence). V was cut by 0 bases and J by 1 base, with 9 bases left in between. The CDR3: CAWSVKGIQETQYF. In nucleotides, the CDR3 is TGTGCCTGGAGTGTAAAGGGGATCCAAGAGACCCAGTACTTC.

This clone was detected once. The rearrangement links TRBV28 to TRBJ2-7; possibly TRBD2 for D (7 bases). This CDR3 region has 15 residues. Germline lookup yields CDR1 MDHEN and CDR2 SYDVKM. V lost 5 bases to trimming and J lost 1 base, with 15 bases between them. The CDR3 region is CASSPGGQTSYEQYF. The CDR3 nucleotides read TGTGCCAGCAGTCCGGGGGGCCAGACGTCCTACGAGCAGTACTTC.

CDR3 region: CSVGGQGFSDTQYF. The CDR3 bases are TGCAGCGTTGGGGGACAGGGGTTCTCAGATACGCAGTATTTT. The V and J genes are TRBV29-1 and TRBJ2-3; TRBD1 matches at 10 bases. Trimming at V came to 4 bases and at J to 4 bases, leaving 5 bases not matched to a gene. Germline V CDR1 and CDR2: SQVTM, ANQGSEA. This CDR3 has 14 amino acids.

Regarding this clone: Different DNA sequences within this sample yield the same CDR3. The J gene is TRBJ1-1, the V gene TRBV5-1; the match to TRBD1 covers 7 bases. Germline V lookup: CDR1 SGHRS, CDR2 YFSETQ. CDR3 length: 14 residues. V lost 2 bases, J lost 0 bases, and 1 base stayed unmatched. The CDR3 DNA reads TGCGCCAGCAGCTTAGGGACAGTGAACACTGAAGCTTTCTTT. This codes for CASSLGTVNTEAFF.

The table lists this clone with many counts. The genes are TRBV28 and TRBJ2-5; 10 nucleotides align to TRBD1. The V gene's germline CDR1 is MDHEN and CDR2 SYDVKM. J lost 5 bases, V lost 6 bases, and 12 bases had no gene match. The CDR3 covers 16 residues. The CDR3 region has the DNA TGTGCCAGCAGCCTGGCCGAGACAGGGGGCCGGGAGACCCAGTACTTC. Residues: CASSLAETGGRETQYF.

In its sample, this clone was seen once. The rearrangement uses TRBV5-4 and TRBJ2-1; 7 bases fit TRBD1. Unmatched junction bases numbered 4, after V lost 4 bases and J lost 9 bases. There are 12 residues in the CDR3. From germline, CDR1 is SGHNT and CDR2 YYREEE (reference sequence). The CDR3 nucleotides read TGTGCCAGCAGCGTCACAGGGGTTGAGCAGTTCTTC. It encodes CASSVTGVEQFF.

This clone showed up just a few times. The chain combines TRBV15 with TRBJ2-7, with D unresolved. Trimming removed 1 base from V and 2 bases from J, with 9 bases in between. CDR3 length equals 14 residues. Germline V gene data show CDR1 as LNHNV and CDR2 as YYDKDF (reference sequence). CDR3 bases: TGTGCCACCAGCAGAGGTTACGGCACCTACGAGCAGTACTTC. Protein: CATSRGYGTYEQYF. Full variable domain (missing parts from reference TRBV15 and TRBJ2-7): DAMVIQNPRYQVTQFGKPVTLSCSQTLNHNVMYWYQQKSSQAPKLLFHYYDKDFNNEADTPDNFQSRRPNTSFCFLDIRSPGLGDTAMYLCATSRGYGTYEQYFGPGTRLTVT.

The V and J genes are TRBV20-1 and TRBJ2-3; TRBD2 is a possible D gene (6 bases). CDR1 is DFQATT and CDR2 is SNEGSKA in the germline V gene (reference sequence). V was shortened by 5 bases and J by 14 bases, with 17 bases between the two germline ends. The CDR3 runs 11 residues. The CDR3 nucleotides read TGCAGTGCTGGTTCCGGGACTCGTGGGTATTTT. Amino acid sequence: CSAGSGTRGYF.

The chain is built from TRBV27 and TRBJ1-5; D is perhaps TRBD1 (5 bases). This CDR3 is 13 amino acids long. V lost 4 bases and J lost 11, with 15 bases in between. The germline V gene encodes CDR1 MNHEY and CDR2 SMNVEV (reference sequence). This chain's CDR3 is CASSSSGLGAQHF. For the CDR3, the DNA is TGTGCCAGCAGTTCGTCGGGGCTTGGGGCCCAGCATTTT.

This clone was recorded a few times. The chain uses TRBV7-9 and TRBJ1-5; perhaps TRBD1 as D (6 bases). V lost 2 bases and J 3 bases, leaving 14 bases between the germline ends. This CDR3 has 16 amino acids. Looked up from germline, CDR1 is SEHNR and CDR2 is FQNEAQ (reference sequence). The CDR3 coding sequence is TGTGCCAGCAGCTTATTTCTCGCAGGGGACAATCAGCCCCAGCATTTT. Protein sequence: CASSLFLAGDNQPQHF.

The chain has TRBV9 and TRBJ1-2; D possibly corresponds to TRBD1 (5 bases). Trimming shortened V by 3 bases and J by 5 bases, and 20 bases separated the two germline ends. This CDR3 has 16 amino acids. Per the germline V gene, CDR1 is SGDLS and CDR2 is YYNGEE. CDR3 in amino acids: CASSGDKRGTKYGYTF. The CDR3 DNA follows: TGTGCCAGCAGCGGGGATAAGAGGGGCACCAAGTATGGCTACACCTTC.

As for this clone: A read error may account for a junction end that differs from germline. The chain combines TRBV28 with TRBJ1-1; unclear D gene. CDR3 length: 15 amino acids. Germline V CDR1 and CDR2: MDHEN, SYDVKM. CDR3 nucleotides: TGTGCCGGCAGTGTAGGGTTTGGGGAAGACACTGAGGCTTTCTTT. Translated: CAGSVGFGEDTEAFF.

V is TRBV30 and J is TRBJ1-1, with D perhaps TRBD1 (5 bases). Trimming shortened V by 4 bases and J by 5 bases, and 11 bases separated the two germline ends. This CDR3 is built from 12 residues. Germline CDR1 is GTSNPN and CDR2 is SVGIG (reference sequence). CDR3 protein: CAWTPRQTEAFF. As DNA, the CDR3 is TGTGCCTGGACTCCCCGACAGACTGAAGCTTTCTTT.

The rearrangement uses TRBV30 and TRBJ2-1, with D perhaps TRBD1 (5 bases). Trimming shortened V by 0 bases and J by 5 bases, and 14 bases separated the two germline ends. This CDR3 is 15 amino acids long. CDR1 is GTSNPN, CDR2 SVGIG, per germline (reference sequence). CDR3 DNA: TGTGCCTGGAGTGTCGGGCAGGGCAAGAACAATGAGCAGTTCTTC. Protein sequence: CAWSVGQGKNNEQFF.

The chain carries TRBV30 and TRBJ1-2; 8 bases match TRBD1. The junction had 15 bases not matched to a gene; V was cut back by 6 bases and J by 0 bases. CDR1 and CDR2 (germline): GTSNPN, SVGIG (reference sequence). This CDR3 region has 17 residues. The CDR3 nucleotides read TGTGCCTGCACTATCGGACAGGGCATTCCCACTAACTATGGCTACACCTTC. Translated, it gives CACTIGQGIPTNYGYTF.

The chain employs TRBV30 and TRBJ1-5; D is unresolved. Germline loops: CDR1 GTSNPN, CDR2 SVGIG (reference sequence). Trimming removed 1 base from V and 3 bases from J, with 16 bases in between. CDR3 size: 16 residues. CDR3 sequence: CAWSDYRISFNQPQHF. The CDR3 region has the DNA TGTGCCTGGAGTGACTATAGAATTTCCTTCAATCAGCCCCAGCATTTT.

The chain links TRBV7-8 to TRBJ1-2; D is unresolved. This CDR3 has 13 amino acids. With 5 bases removed from V and 5 bases from J, the gap between germline ends came to 12 bases. CDR1 SGHVS and CDR2 FQNEAQ come from the germline V gene. CDR3 nucleotides: TGTGCCAGCAGCCCCCGGGCTGCTTATGGCTACACCTTC. This sequence encodes CASSPRAAYGYTF. The full variable domain, completed using reference TRBV7-8 and TRBJ1-2, is GAGVSQSPRYKVAKRGQDVALRCDPISGHVSLFWYQQALGQGPEFLTYFQNEAQLDKSGLPSDRFFAERPEGSVSTLKIQRTQQEDSAVYLCASSPRAAYGYTFGSGTRLTVV.

The chain couples TRBV2 to TRBJ1-2, with D hard to call. The germline gives CDR1 SNHLY, CDR2 FYNNEI. Trimming removed 2 bases at V and 7 bases at J, with 14 bases between. The CDR3 contains 14 residues. Written as DNA, the CDR3 is TGTGCCAGCAGTGAAACTTCCTCCAGTGCTGGCTACACCTTC. Its translation is CASSETSSSAGYTF.

The genes are TRBV4-1 and TRBJ2-4; D may be TRBD2 (6 bases). V was cut by 1 base and J by 2 bases, with 12 bases left in between. Germline loops: CDR1 MGHRA, CDR2 YSYEKL. The CDR3 covers 16 residues. CDR3 protein: CASSQGPGVSKNIQYF. DNA of the CDR3: TGCGCCAGCAGCCAAGGCCCGGGGGTCTCCAAAAACATTCAGTACTTC.

J is TRBJ2-7 and V is TRBV7-9; D is perhaps TRBD1 or TRBD2 (6 bases each). The CDR3 has 13 amino acids. From germline, CDR1 is SEHNR and CDR2 FQNEAQ (reference sequence). Deletions cut 1 base from V and 4 bases from J, with 8 bases between. The CDR3 here is CASSLEGGYEQYF. DNA for the CDR3: TGTGCCAGCAGCTTAGAGGGGGGATACGAGCAGTACTTC.

This clone was detected only a few times. The gene calls are TRBV25-1 and TRBJ2-4, with D possibly TRBD2 on 5 matching bases. In germline, CDR1 is MGHDK, CDR2 SYGVNS. V was pared by 1 base and J by 0 bases, with 10 bases between. The CDR3 length is 16 residues. The CDR3 loop reads CASSESGILAKNIQYF. DNA for the CDR3: TGTGCCAGCAGTGAATCCGGGATCTTAGCCAAAAACATTCAGTACTTC.

This chain uses TRBV15 with TRBJ1-5; D unclear. The V end was cut by 1 base, the J end by 4 bases, with 8 bases between. This CDR3 region has 14 residues. Germline assignment: CDR1 LNHNV and CDR2 YYDKDF (reference sequence). The CDR3, as DNA: TGTGCCACCAGCAGAGGTAGGAGTAATCAGCCCCAGCATTTT. Its translation: CATSRGRSNQPQHF.